What follows describes a single TCR beta chain. The protocol was immunoSEQ multiplex PCR, while the TCRdb copy is restricted to in-frame clones and leaves out a portion. The table includes 150,000 to 200,000 clones, approximately 84% detected once. Per the germline V gene, CDR1 is SGHNT and CDR2 is YENEEA. V was clipped by 2 bases and J by 2 bases, with 20 bases between them. CDR3 length: 18 residues. The data belong to a study of blood T cell repertoires in COVID-19. Study as a whole: Some COVID-19 samples were acute and others convalescent; all came from the United States, Italy and Spain.

The sequencing sample was made of peripheral blood. This clonotype originated in a human donor with acute or convalescent COVID-19. The donor label of this sample is uncertain. The rearrangement links TRBV11-3 to TRBJ2-3, with a tentative D call TRBD2 (6 bases). The CDR3 reads CASSLSGGDAGNTDTQYF. The CDR3 nucleotides read TGTGCCAGCAGCTTAAGCGGAGGGGACGCGGGGAACACAGATACGCAGTATTTT.